This T cell receptor (beta chain) was observed in a study of radiation and T cells in renal cell carcinoma (dated by TCRdb to the early 2020s). Notes on the research overall: The samples were obtained from a clinical trial, where primary renal cell carcinomas were treated with 15 Gy stereotactic body radiation therapy and then removed by nephrectomy 4 weeks afterward. TCR beta sequencing covered 55 or so samples in total, comprising some 25 tumors and roughly 27 peripheral blood samples. In the 40 to 60 samples combined, some 4,000,000 unique CDR3 nucleotide sequences were found, encoding 3,000,000 or so unique CDR3 amino acid sequences. The study at large found these results: Effects of radiation dose or scheduling on the TCR repertoire could not be addressed with the single-armed trial design. An increase in top tumor clonotypes in blood was observed from baseline to 2 weeks post-radiation, followed by contraction by 4 weeks, which was taken to suggest transient expansion of tumor-resident clones. Because no pretreatment tumor biopsies were available, whether clonotypes were present in the tumor at baseline could not be determined. Tracking of blood repertoire dynamics stopped at roughly 4 weeks after treatment, with no follow-up past that point.

A remark on this clone: Its antigen remains undetermined. No base qualities exist here, and no much larger clone lies one base off it.

The immunoSEQ kit was used, according to the manufacturer's recommendations, to generate TCR beta libraries from genomic DNA. Library preparation used a first multiplex PCR with proprietary primers, then a second PCR adding unique barcodes, with bead cleanups after each round. A positive control reaction and a negative control reaction, both provided in the kit, were run with every batch of samples. The final libraries were assessed on an Agilent 4200 TapeStation D1000 ScreenTape, pooled by volume, and quantified by qPCR. Sequencing was performed on an Illumina NextSeq500 with a MidOutput 150-cycle cartridge, and 156 Read1 and 15 Index1 cycles were run with kit custom primers. The pooled library was loaded at 0.8 to 1 pM, and roughly 20% PhiX control was spiked in. Processing in the source paper ran as follows. The vendor-processed data were analyzed in R, and a clonotype was defined as all T cells that share the same CDR3 nucleotide sequence. For clone abundance analyses, frequencies were normalized to the 10,000 most abundant clones per sample. Public T cell clones, averaging fewer than five per sample, were removed before analysis. Tumor-enriched clonotypes and baseline blood-enriched clonotypes were defined as those with an abundance difference of at least 32-fold between compartments. Clonotypes expanded or contracted between blood time points were identified with a beta-binomial differential abundance model. The Baroni-Urbani and Buser coefficient was used to measure tumor-blood repertoire similarity, and groups were compared with two-tailed Wilcoxon tests in R. Drawn from immuneACCESS, this table holds only the in-frame rearrangements with V and J called that TCRdb kept. Clones are partly lost; checked studies trace under half to an unresolved V gene and leave the rest unexplained. Clone size and the V and J calls come from that table; the DNA yielded D and trimming. For this sample the table gives about 130,000 clones, of which about 81% were detected only once. The ten largest clones add up to approximately 6.3% of the sample.

The sample's time point label is to be understood as: blood 2 weeks post-SBRT. This sample's treatment or condition label indicates: 15 Gy SBRT to primary tumor, nephrectomy 4 weeks later. To track tumor-enriched clonotypes, serial peripheral blood was sampled from radiation-treated patients at baseline and at 2 weeks and 4 weeks after SBRT. All patients had renal cell carcinoma with clear cell pathology. Genomic DNA for TCR sequencing was prepared using the QIAamp DNA Blood Mini Kit (Qiagen). The analyses included just those samples that passed every quality control check. The CDR3 holds 14 amino acids from the cysteine to the phenylalanine. Only the CDR3 DNA is retained, 42 bases long and in frame from the first base. V lost 4 bases and J lost 0 bases; the stretch between them is 8 bases long. Sequences SGHTS (CDR1) and YDEGEE (CDR2) are obtained from the germline V gene.

The sequences come from blood, collected from a patient whose treatment included radiotherapy and nephrectomy. The receptor's source is a man aged 45 to 65 with renal cell carcinoma. The chain links TRBV5-8 with TRBJ2-4; the D gene is perhaps TRBD2, from 5 matching bases. CDR3 region: CASSTRVAKNIQYF. DNA sequence: TGTGCCAGCAGCACGAGGGTAGCCAAAAACATTCAGTACTTC. Where the CDR3 stops, the reference TRBV5-8 and TRBJ2-4 genes take over; the full variable domain is EAGVTQSPTHLIKTRGQQATLRCSPISGHTSVYWYQQALGLGLQFLLWYDEGEERNRGNFPPRFSGRQFPNYSSELNVNALELEDSALYLCASSTRVAKNIQYFGAGTRLSVL.